This T cell receptor beta chain emerged from a study of human T cells and chemical hapten exposure. Trimming stripped 6 bases from V and 10 bases from J, with 18 bases between. This CDR3 region has 14 residues. Documented time point: patch test 3, about 24 weeks after DPC sensitization. Treatment indicated: therapeutic diphenylcyclopropenone sensitization with weekly scalp DPC. Samples of blood were obtained prior to the application of each patch test. Many counts were recorded for this clonotype. Within the library, unique molecular identifiers were attached to each individual cDNA molecule. TCRdb redid the calling of the RACE reads with MiXCR, one entry per CDR3 protein. Of tens of thousands of distinct CDR3 sequences in the sample, around 12% were seen once.

The chain joins TRBV12-3 or TRBV12-4 to TRBJ1-4; tentatively, D is TRBD1 (5 bases). This sequence was found in a young man with alopecia areata. Some clones in this sample may be carry-over from other donors' samples. The sequences come from whole blood, collected in connection with sensitization to the hapten diphenylcyclopropenone (DPC). CDR3 DNA sequence: TGTGCCAGCAGCCCCGTTGCTGTGGGACGAAAACTGTTTTTT. This gives the protein CASSPVAVGRKLFF.